This T cell receptor (beta chain) appears in the sequencing data of a study of cytomegalovirus exposure and HLA in healthy donors. The germline V gene has CDR1 MNHNS and CDR2 SASEGT. Trimming cost V 4 bases and J 6 bases, with 15 bases left between them. CDR3 length equals 15 residues. In the PCR, 60 Vbeta and 13 Jbeta primers were used. Method: immunoSEQ multiplex PCR; TCRdb's copy keeps in-frame clones and lacks some. The repertoire holds 140,000 to 150,000 clones, roughly 78% seen once, with around 2.9% in the top ten. The chain combines TRBV6-1 with TRBJ2-2; weak D call: TRBD1 (5 bases). The TCR originated in a man in his forties or fifties in good health and CMV-seropositive. The sequencing input was PBMCs. CDR3 nucleotide sequence: TGTGCCAGCAGTGTCTTCACAGGTGATCCCGGGGAGCTGTTTTTT. Protein sequence: CASSVFTGDPGELFF.